This T cell receptor (beta chain) came from a study of T-cell reconstitution after alpha-beta-depleted transplantation in children. Study-wide results and caveats: Expanded graft clones, several hundred of them, were reportedly the source of alpha-beta T cells about two months after transplant.

Regarding this clonotype: Its target is not known.

Unique molecular identifiers were incorporated when the TCRbeta library was constructed. MiXCR, run by TCRdb on the PCR reads, gives a single entry per CDR3 protein. The table lists 450,000 to 700,000 distinct CDR3 sequences, 27% of them singletons. The material was PBMCs, obtained before TCRalphabeta/CD19-depleted stem cell transplant. This sequence originates from a boy under two years old with Wiskott-Aldrich syndrome, due to receive a stem cell transplant.

CDR3 in DNA: TGCGCCAGCAGCTTCGTAGGGGACAGCTACGAGCAGTACTTC. It encodes CASSFVGDSYEQYF. The V and J genes are TRBV5-1 and TRBJ2-7; 7 positions agree with TRBD1. Germline CDR1 and CDR2: SGHRS and YFSETQ. The V segment lost 2 bases and the J segment 3 bases; nucleotides outside the gene matches: 5. CDR3 length equals 14 residues.